This T cell receptor beta chain was obtained from a study of blood T cell repertoires in COVID-19. Study background: There were acute and convalescent COVID-19 samples, and they came from the United States, Italy and Spain.

Authors' processing steps: From reference gene primer amplification, estimates of nucleated cell counts were derived. Sequencing was performed with immunoSEQ multiplex PCR; in TCRdb, only in-frame clones are kept and a portion is missing. The V and J calls and clone size come from that table; D and trimming were worked out from the DNA. The sample comprises some 220,000 clones, roughly nine tenths of which are singletons, and 3% to 3.5% rests with the top ten. The CDR3 has 14 amino acids. The ends were cut back, 5 bases at V and 5 bases at J, with 15 bases in the middle. Germline V gene lookup returns CDR1 SGHVS and CDR2 FQNEAQ. Participant ages covered about 18 to 90 years across around 25 US areas.

The sequenced sample consisted of PBMCs or T cells enriched from blood (not recorded which). The receptor was isolated from a woman aged 50 to 65 in a cohort exposed to, infected with or recovered from COVID-19 (not recorded which). The V and J genes are TRBV7-8 and TRBJ1-2; D call uncertain. CDR3 region: CASSPNSLDYGYTF. CDR3 coding DNA: TGTGCCAGCAGCCCGAACAGCCTCGATTATGGCTACACCTTC.